These 25 T cell receptor beta chains were sequenced from one sample in a study of blood T cell repertoires in COVID-19. Measured with immunoSEQ multiplex PCR; TCRdb has only the in-frame clones, and not every one. The sample has around 250,000 clones; about four fifths are singletons. What was sequenced was peripheral blood. These receptors all come from a man younger than 45 who had recovered from COVID-19.

The sample holds one count of this clone. The V and J genes are TRBV18 and TRBJ2-1; 9 bases fit TRBD2. The CDR3 covers 17 residues. The V gene end was trimmed by 1 base and the J gene end by 10 bases; junction bases not matched to a gene: 14. Germline CDR1 and CDR2: KGHSH and LQKENI. CDR3: CASSPRRSSGVGVEQFF. CDR3 in DNA: TGTGCCAGCTCACCACGGAGATCTAGCGGGGTTGGGGTGGAGCAGTTCTTC.

The rearrangement uses TRBV5-5 and TRBJ2-5, with a tentative D call TRBD1 (6 bases). The CDR3 totals 15 residues. Germline V gene sequence: CDR1 SGHKS, CDR2 YYEKEE (reference sequence). Trimming took off 4 bases at V and 5 bases at J, with 18 bases between the two ends. The CDR3 reads CASSPDSGTTETQYF. The CDR3 DNA is TGTGCCAGCAGCCCCGACTCCGGGACAACTGAGACCCAGTACTTC.

J is TRBJ1-1 and V is TRBV9; TRBD1 might be the D (5 bases). There are 13 residues in the CDR3. Germline loops: CDR1 SGDLS, CDR2 YYNGEE. Trimming shortened V by 2 bases and J by 4 bases, and 9 bases separated the two germline ends. The CDR3 DNA sequence: TGTGCCAGCAGCGTCCAGGGTTCCACTGAAGCTTTCTTT. This sequence encodes CASSVQGSTEAFF.

The V gene is TRBV7-3, the J gene TRBJ2-5, with D unclear. CDR1 SGHTA and CDR2 FQGTGA come from the germline V gene. Trimming took 5 bases from V and 2 from J, leaving 9 bases between them. CDR3 length equals 13 residues. CDR3 DNA sequence: TGTGCCAGCAGCGGTGCAGGACAAGAGACCCAGTACTTC. This codes for CASSGAGQETQYF.

This sequence joins TRBV7-8 and TRBJ1-5; 9 bases are a match to TRBD1. Trimming cost V 1 base and J 7 bases; bases outside gene matches: 5. The CDR3 contains 15 residues. In germline, CDR1 is SGHVS, CDR2 FQNEAQ. The CDR3 DNA follows: TGTGCCAGCAGCTTAGGGGGACAGGGAAAACAGCCCCAGCATTTT. Protein product: CASSLGGQGKQPQHF. The full variable domain, completed using reference TRBV7-8 and TRBJ1-5, is GAGVSQSPRYKVAKRGQDVALRCDPISGHVSLFWYQQALGQGPEFLTYFQNEAQLDKSGLPSDRFFAERPEGSVSTLKIQRTQQEDSAVYLCASSLGGQGKQPQHFGDGTRLSIL.

This clone was recorded a few times. The rearrangement uses TRBV25-1 and TRBJ2-1, with 11 bases lining up with TRBD2. The CDR3 has 16 amino acids. Germline values: CDR1 MGHDK, CDR2 SYGVNS. V gave up 6 bases and J gave up 4 bases; unmatched junction bases: 8. DNA of the CDR3: TGTGCCAGCAGGGCACCGGGACTAGCGGCGTACAATGAGCAGTTCTTC. Protein sequence: CASRAPGLAAYNEQFF.

The V gene is TRBV7-9, the J gene TRBJ1-6, with no clear D. This CDR3 comprises 12 residues. CDR1 and CDR2 from the germline V gene are SEHNR and FQNEAQ (reference sequence). Trimming cost V 11 bases and J 8 bases, with 13 bases left between them. CDR3 amino acids: CAVGTEDSPLHF. CDR3 coding DNA: TGTGCCGTTGGCACGGAGGATTCACCCCTCCACTTT.

V gene TRBV6-5 combines with J gene TRBJ1-2; D unclear. Germline CDR1 reads MNHEY; CDR2 reads SVGAGI. V dropped 6 bases and J dropped 3 bases, with 11 bases sitting between them. This CDR3 contains 13 residues. The CDR3 reads CASRAMTDYGYTF. The DNA of the CDR3 is TGTGCCAGCAGGGCCATGACTGACTATGGCTACACCTTC.

The chain employs TRBV3-1 (or the pseudogene TRBV3-2) and TRBJ2-5, with a possible D match to TRBD1 (6 bases). Germline lookup yields CDR1 LGHDT and CDR2 YNNKEL (reference sequence). Trimming took off 0 bases at V and 3 bases at J, with 8 bases between the two ends. The CDR3 covers 14 residues. This CDR3 reads CASSQDNREETQYF. CDR3 DNA: TGTGCCAGCAGCCAAGATAACAGGGAAGAGACCCAGTACTTC.

V gene TRBV12-5 combines with J gene TRBJ2-1, with D possibly matching TRBD2 (5 bases). The CDR3 extends over 17 amino acids. V was pared by 2 bases and J by 6 bases, with 20 bases between. CDR1 is LGHNT and CDR2 is FRNRAP in the germline V gene. CDR3 DNA: TGTGCTAGTGGTTTGTCCCAAGCCTATCTAGCTCCCAATGAGCAGTTCTTC. It encodes CASGLSQAYLAPNEQFF.

The chain carries TRBV9 and TRBJ2-5; 8 nucleotides agree with TRBD2. Germline lookup yields CDR1 SGDLS and CDR2 YYNGEE. After removal of 6 bases from V and 5 bases from J, the junction contained 12 bases not matched to a gene. The CDR3 is made up of 15 amino acids. CDR3 in amino acids: CASTEGAGVLETQYF. Written as DNA, the CDR3 is TGTGCCAGCACCGAAGGAGCGGGGGTGCTTGAGACCCAGTACTTC.

The CDR3 loop reads CASSRRAGLLSYSGANVLTF. For the CDR3, the DNA is TGTGCCAGCAGTCGGAGGGCGGGCCTTCTTTCTTACTCTGGGGCCAACGTCCTGACTTTC. The chain joins TRBV27 to TRBJ2-6, with D tentatively TRBD2 (6 bases). V was cut by 5 bases and J by 0 bases, with 23 bases left in between. The CDR3 has 20 residues. CDR1 and CDR2 from the germline V gene are MNHEY and SMNVEV (reference sequence).

This clone was observed a handful of times. The J gene is TRBJ2-7, the V gene TRBV7-9; 11 bases line up with TRBD2. CDR3 length: 16 residues. The V segment lost 3 bases and the J segment 2 bases; nucleotides outside the gene matches: 6. The germline V gene encodes CDR1 SEHNR and CDR2 FQNEAQ (reference sequence). CDR3 in DNA: TGTGCCAGCAGCTTTCAGACTAGCGGGGCAGCCTACGAGCAGTACTTC. It translates to CASSFQTSGAAYEQYF.

The sample holds one count of this clone. The rearrangement joins TRBV18 to TRBJ2-1, with 10 positions matching TRBD1. Trimming removed 8 bases from V and 10 bases from J; junction bases left unmatched: 17. This CDR3 contains 16 residues. The germline CDR1 and CDR2 sequences are KGHSH and LQKENI. This CDR3 is CASPDHGQGGRGEQFF. DNA for the CDR3: TGTGCCAGCCCAGACCACGGACAGGGGGGACGCGGGGAGCAGTTCTTC.

V usage is TRBV7-3 and J usage is TRBJ2-1; 7 bases are a match to TRBD1. Germline V gene data show CDR1 as SGHTA and CDR2 as FQGTGA. The CDR3 has 16 amino acids. J was trimmed by 6 bases and V by 4 bases; bases with no gene match: 12. CDR3: CASSSPSPGQINEQFF. For the CDR3, the DNA is TGTGCCAGCAGCTCACCCTCACCGGGACAGATCAATGAGCAGTTCTTC.

The chain is built from TRBV5-8 and TRBJ2-7, with 9 bases that match TRBD1. The CDR3 loop spans 14 amino acids. Trimming removed 2 bases from V and 3 bases from J; junction bases left unmatched: 3. Germline V gene lookup returns CDR1 SGHTS and CDR2 YDEGEE. CDR3 DNA: TGTGCCAGCAGCTTACAGACAGGGGGCTACGAGCAGTACTTC. This codes for CASSLQTGGYEQYF.

This clone was counted a few times. J is TRBJ2-5 and V is TRBV10-3; 10 bases are a match to TRBD1. Looked up from germline, CDR1 is ENHRY and CDR2 is SYGVKD. Trimming took 6 bases from V and 5 from J; bases not matched to a gene: 6. CDR3 length equals 14 residues. The CDR3 here is CAIRGDRGGETQYF. The CDR3 nucleotides are TGTGCCATCAGGGGGGACAGGGGCGGGGAGACCCAGTACTTC.

This clone appeared a few times. The chain joins TRBV14 to TRBJ1-1; D perhaps matches TRBD1 (6 bases). CDR1 is SGHDN and CDR2 is FVKESK in the germline V gene. The CDR3 is made up of 15 amino acids. V dropped 6 bases and J dropped 0 bases, with 14 bases sitting between them. The CDR3 spells CASRSWGGLNTEAFF. CDR3 in DNA: TGTGCCAGCAGATCATGGGGGGGCCTGAACACTGAAGCTTTCTTT.

The CDR3 region is CASSTLQGEQFF. The CDR3 coding sequence is TGTGCCAGCAGCACCCTTCAGGGTGAGCAGTTCTTC. The genes are TRBV3-1 (or the pseudogene TRBV3-2) and TRBJ2-1, with D maybe TRBD1 (5 bases). Germline V gene data show CDR1 as LGHDT and CDR2 as YNNKEL (reference sequence). Deletions cut 5 bases from V and 9 bases from J, with 11 bases between. The CDR3 spans 12 residues.

The chain couples TRBV6-6 to TRBJ2-7; a possible D gene is TRBD2 (5 bases). The CDR3 totals 12 residues. V was clipped by 0 bases and J by 8 bases, with 8 bases between them. Germline CDR1 MNHNY, CDR2 SVGAGI (reference sequence). CDR3 sequence: CASSYSPGKQYF. The CDR3 nucleotides are TGTGCCAGCAGTTACTCCCCGGGAAAGCAGTACTTC.

The J gene is TRBJ2-2, the V gene TRBV11-2; the D gene is possibly TRBD1 (6 bases). The V gene lost 0 bases and the J gene lost 4 bases, with 15 bases spanning the gap. The germline V gene has CDR1 SGHAT and CDR2 FQNNGV. The CDR3 sequence is 17 residues long. The CDR3 region is CASSLERSGVGTGELFF. CDR3 sequence (DNA): TGTGCCAGCAGCTTAGAACGTTCAGGGGTGGGCACCGGGGAGCTGTTTTTT.

The V gene is TRBV7-8, the J gene TRBJ2-5; 7 positions match TRBD1. The CDR3 extends over 16 amino acids. In germline, CDR1 is SGHVS, CDR2 FQNEAQ. With V trimmed by 0 bases and J by 5 bases, 9 bases remained unmatched. CDR3 nucleotide sequence: TGTGCCAGCAGCTTAGCTTTAACAGGGGTTTTTGAGACCCAGTACTTC. It encodes CASSLALTGVFETQYF.

V gene TRBV11-3 combines with J gene TRBJ2-3; TRBD2 matches 8 bases. Germline V gene lookup returns CDR1 SGHNT and CDR2 YENEEA. The length of the CDR3 is 15 residues. Trimming cost V 3 bases and J 6 bases; bases outside gene matches: 8. CDR3 nucleotides: TGTGCCAGCAGCTTGGATAGCGGGGTTGGGGATACGCAGTATTTT. It specifies CASSLDSGVGDTQYF.

CDR3 in amino acids: CASSALTGNTEAFF. The CDR3 DNA follows: TGTGCCAGCAGCGCACTCACCGGGAACACTGAAGCTTTCTTT. V is TRBV5-6 and J is TRBJ1-1; D unresolved. In germline, CDR1 is SGHDT, CDR2 YYEEEE. The CDR3 sequence is 14 residues long. V gave up 4 bases and J gave up 1 base, with 11 bases separating them. The entire variable domain, with the rest obtained from reference TRBV5-6 and TRBJ1-1, is as follows: DAGVTQSPTHLIKTRGQQVTLRCSPKSGHDTVSWYQQALGQGPQFIFQYYEEEERQRGNFPDRFSGHQFPNYSSELNVNALLLGDSALYLCASSALTGNTEAFFGQGTRLTVV.

The chain uses TRBV7-9 and TRBJ1-1, with TRBD1 identical over 7 bases. In germline, CDR1 is SEHNR, CDR2 FQNEAQ (reference sequence). V lost 7 bases to trimming and J lost 4 bases; unmatched junction nucleotides: 9. The CDR3 loop spans 14 amino acids. The CDR3 DNA follows: TGTGCCAGCATTCGGACAGGACTTTCCACTGAAGCTTTCTTT. It codes for CASIRTGLSTEAFF. Variable domain in full (rest from reference TRBV7-9 and TRBJ1-1): DTGVSQNPRHKITKRGQNVTFRCDPISEHNRLYWYRQTLGQGPEFLTYFQNEAQLEKSRLLSDRFSAERPKGSFSTLEIQRTEQGDSAMYLCASIRTGLSTEAFFGQGTRLTVV.